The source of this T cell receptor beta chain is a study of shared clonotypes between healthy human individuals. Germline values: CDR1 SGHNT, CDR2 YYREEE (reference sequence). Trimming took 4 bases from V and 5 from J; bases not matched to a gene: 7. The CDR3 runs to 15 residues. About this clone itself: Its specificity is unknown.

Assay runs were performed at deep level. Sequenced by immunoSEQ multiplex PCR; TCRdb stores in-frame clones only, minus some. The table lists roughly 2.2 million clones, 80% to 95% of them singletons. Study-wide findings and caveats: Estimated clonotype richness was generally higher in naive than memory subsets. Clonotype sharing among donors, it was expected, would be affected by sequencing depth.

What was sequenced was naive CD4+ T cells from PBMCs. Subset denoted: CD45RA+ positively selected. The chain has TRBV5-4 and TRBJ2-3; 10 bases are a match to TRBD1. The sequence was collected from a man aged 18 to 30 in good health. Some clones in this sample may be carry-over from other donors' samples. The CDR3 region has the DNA TGTGCCAGCAGCGCCACCGGACAGGGGGGAGATACGCAGTATTTT. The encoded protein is CASSATGQGGDTQYF.